One and the same sample provided the 8 T cell receptor beta chains below, sequenced in a study of blood T cell repertoires in COVID-19. Repertoires were generated with immunoSEQ multiplex PCR, while TCRdb's copy carries only in-frame clones and drops some. The data hold approximately 92,000 clones, with 70% to 90% observed a single time. Sequencing input: peripheral blood. All receptors come from a woman in her sixties in a cohort sampled during active or convalescent COVID-19.

CDR3 region: CASSFRARGEDQPQHF. CDR3 in DNA: TGTGCCAGCAGCTTCAGGGCCAGAGGGGAGGATCAGCCCCAGCATTTT. V gene TRBV7-3 combines with J gene TRBJ1-5, with D perhaps matching TRBD1 (5 bases). V was cut by 3 bases and J by 5 bases, with 17 bases left in between. The CDR3 has 16 amino acids. Germline V CDR1 and CDR2: SGHTA, FQGTGA.

The V call is TRBV2, the J call TRBJ2-1; 10 bases match TRBD2. From germline, CDR1 is SNHLY and CDR2 FYNNEI. The CDR3 extends over 15 amino acids. The V segment lost 7 bases and the J segment 2 bases; nucleotides outside the gene matches: 5. CDR3 in amino acids: CASTLGTSAYNEQFF. CDR3 nucleotides: TGTGCCAGCACCCTCGGGACTAGCGCCTACAATGAGCAGTTCTTC.

The V and J genes are TRBV7-9 and TRBJ1-4; 11 nucleotides line up with TRBD1. CDR1 is SEHNR, CDR2 FQNEAQ, per germline (reference sequence). The CDR3 loop spans 15 amino acids. V shed 4 bases, J shed 7 bases, and the junction held 5 bases outside the gene matches. The CDR3: CASSSDRGRSEKLFF. In nucleotides, the CDR3 is TGTGCCAGCAGCTCGGACAGGGGGCGAAGTGAAAAACTGTTTTTT.

This clone was detected only a few times. The chain combines TRBV4-1 with TRBJ1-1; the match to TRBD1 covers 7 bases. The CDR3 sequence is 17 residues long. Germline CDR1 is MGHRA and CDR2 is YSYEKL. V shed 7 bases, J shed 0 bases, and the junction held 14 bases outside the gene matches. CDR3 coding DNA: TGCGCCAGCACCTTACGGGGACAGAGTCTTATGAACACTGAAGCTTTCTTT. Protein: CASTLRGQSLMNTEAFF.

V and J are TRBV5-5 and TRBJ2-7, with TRBD2 identical over 8 bases. Trimming cost V 0 bases and J 2 bases; bases outside gene matches: 1. Germline values: CDR1 SGHKS, CDR2 YYEKEE (reference sequence). The length of the CDR3 is 14 residues. CDR3 loop: CASSLAGGPYEQYF. For the CDR3, the DNA is TGTGCCAGCAGCTTGGCGGGAGGGCCCTACGAGCAGTACTTC.

V usage is TRBV3-1 (or the pseudogene TRBV3-2) and J usage is TRBJ1-6; D remains unclear. Between the trimmed V and J ends, which lost 0 bases and 7 bases, there was a span of 7 bases. Germline-derived CDR1 and CDR2 are LGHDT and YNNKEL (reference sequence). The CDR3 length is 14 residues. The CDR3 DNA is TGTGCCAGCAGCCAAGATCGGTGGAATTCACCCCTCCACTTT. It yields the protein CASSQDRWNSPLHF.

Written as DNA, the CDR3 is TGTGCCAGCAGTGAGGGGACAGTGGGGTTTTTT. Amino acids: CASSEGTVGFF. The V call is TRBV2, the J call TRBJ1-4; TRBD1 agrees at 7 bases. V trimming: 3 bases; J trimming: 16 bases; junction bases outside the gene matches: 5. This CDR3 contains 11 residues. The germline CDR1 and CDR2 sequences are SNHLY and FYNNEI.

This rearrangement joins TRBV7-2 to TRBJ2-1, with 9 bases matching TRBD2. The V and J ends lost 0 bases and 7 bases, in that order; junction bases with no gene match: 7. This CDR3 comprises 16 residues. In germline, CDR1 is SGHTA, CDR2 FQGNSA. The CDR3 nucleotides are TGTGCCAGCAGCTTAGCAACGGGACTAGCCCTTAATGAGCAGTTCTTC. Translation: CASSLATGLALNEQFF.